These 7 T cell receptor beta chains originate from one sample sequenced in a study of shared clonotypes between healthy human individuals. Measured with immunoSEQ multiplex PCR; TCRdb has only the in-frame clones, and not every one. Among approximately 600,000 clones, around 96% were seen once, and the ten largest hold 0.095% to 0.14%. The naive CD8 population came from CD45RO-negative cells selected for CCR7, without terminally differentiated effector memory CD45RA+ cells. Sequencing input: naive CD8+ T cells sorted from blood. The source of these receptors is a woman aged 30 to 39 in good health.

The V and J genes are TRBV29-1 and TRBJ1-2; a possible D gene is TRBD1 (5 bases). The CDR3 covers 14 residues. V lost 1 base, J lost 4 bases, and 13 bases lay in between. The germline V gene encodes CDR1 SQVTM and CDR2 ANQGSEA. CDR3 sequence: CSVEASDKGYGYTF. DNA for the CDR3: TGCAGCGTTGAAGCTTCGGACAAAGGCTATGGCTACACCTTC. The whole variable domain, filled in from reference TRBV29-1 and TRBJ1-2, reads SAVISQKPSRDICQRGTSLTIQCQVDSQVTMMFWYRQQPGQSLTLIATANQGSEATYESGFVIDKFPISRPNLTFSTLTVSNMSPEDSSIYLCSVEASDKGYGYTFGSGTRLTVV.

This chain joins TRBV27 and TRBJ2-7; 7 positions match TRBD2. The CDR3 sequence is 16 residues long. The germline V gene encodes CDR1 MNHEY and CDR2 SMNVEV (reference sequence). Unmatched junction bases numbered 7, after V lost 0 bases and J lost 2 bases. As DNA, the CDR3 is TGTGCCAGCAGTTTATCGGCGGGAGTGAGGACCTACGAGCAGTACTTC. It encodes CASSLSAGVRTYEQYF.

In this sample, this clone turned up once. The rearrangement uses TRBV6-1 and TRBJ2-1; 8 nucleotides agree with TRBD2. CDR1 is MNHNS and CDR2 is SASEGT in the germline V gene. V shed 0 bases and J 10 bases; nucleotides not matched to a gene: 11. The CDR3 totals 16 residues. The CDR3 spells CASSEAPAGVALEQFF. The CDR3 coding sequence is TGTGCCAGCAGTGAAGCGCCAGCGGGAGTAGCGTTGGAGCAGTTCTTC.

V and J are TRBV28 and TRBJ2-7; D is unclear. V was clipped by 3 bases and J by 6 bases, with 12 bases between them. This CDR3 has 13 amino acids. CDR1 and CDR2 from the germline V gene are MDHEN and SYDVKM. This chain's CDR3 is CASSLPIGSEQYF. The CDR3 region has the DNA TGTGCCAGCAGTTTGCCCATCGGAAGCGAGCAGTACTTC. The whole variable domain, remainder taken from reference TRBV28 and TRBJ2-7, is DVKVTQSSRYLVKRTGEKVFLECVQDMDHENMFWYRQDPGLGLRLIYFSYDVKMKEKGDIPEGYSVSREKKERFSLILESASTNQTSMYLCASSLPIGSEQYFGPGTRLTVT.

The rearrangement links TRBV5-1 to TRBJ2-5; possibly TRBD1 for D (6 bases). The end of the DNA fits TRBJ2-7 better, so the J call may be wrong. This CDR3 region has 13 residues. Germline assignment: CDR1 SGHRS and CDR2 YFSETQ. The CDR3 loop is CASSATGPYEQYF. CDR3 DNA sequence: TGCGCCAGCAGCGCAACAGGGCCCTACGAGCAGTACTTC.

The J gene is TRBJ2-7, the V gene TRBV19, with a tentative D call TRBD1 (5 bases). The CDR3 sequence is 15 residues long. Germline V CDR1 and CDR2: LNHDA, SQIVND (reference sequence). Trimming shortened V by 0 bases and J by 2 bases, and 11 bases separated the two germline ends. In nucleotides, the CDR3 is TGTGCCAGTAGTATAGATTGGGGCCTCGCCTACGAGCAGTACTTC. Translated, it gives CASSIDWGLAYEQYF.

The chain joins TRBV19 to TRBJ2-5; no definite D call. Germline values: CDR1 LNHDA, CDR2 SQIVND (reference sequence). Deletions cut 7 bases from V and 1 base from J, with 16 bases between. This CDR3 spans 15 amino acids. The chain's CDR3 is CASTPSGVSQETQYF. The DNA for the CDR3 is TGTGCCAGTACCCCTTCCGGCGTCAGCCAAGAGACCCAGTACTTC.